A single T cell receptor beta chain is shown here with its context. Its antigen remains unidentified. Per-base qualities were not stored, and no clone one base away is much larger. This record comes from a study of long-term antiretroviral therapy in people with HIV (dated by TCRdb to between 2021 and 2024). For the wider study: The earliest samples were collected about a decade before the 2015 WHO recommendation for immediate ART, when ART was typically delayed until CD4 counts fell. This retrospective serial study examined whether starting ART and sustained HIV suppression were associated with changes in the composition and diversity of the TRB repertoire in peripheral blood. A total of some 200 cryopreserved PBMC samples came from roughly 30 adults with confirmed HIV infection and were collected serially over a mean of around 6 years (range 1-12). Test extractions of a monoclonal T-cell line alongside 30 to 35 polyclonal samples showed no cross-contamination during QIAcube processing. Of the 30 or so participants with HIV, approximately ten were female.

The germline V gene yields SGHRS for CDR1 and YFSETQ for CDR2. The CDR3 contains 13 residues, cysteine and phenylalanine counted. Only the CDR3 region is kept as DNA, spanning 39 bases read in frame from base 1. Relative to germline, V is 4 bases shorter and J is 6 bases shorter, with 10 bases between their ends. Beyond this particular receptor, the publication reports: The repertoire was dominated across all time points by expanded TRB clones identified before ART initiation, although this dominance was seen to fluctuate and to decrease in many PLHIV after ART. Starting ART was linked to a significant rise in TRB diversity, yet even with long-term ART the diversity remained significantly lower than in transplant donor controls. The samples span the years 2004 to 2017, and the ART regimens used may be less effective than current regimens. Because PBMC availability was limited, only the TCR beta chain was sequenced, with no alpha chain pairing. Because cell numbers in pre-ART samples were limited, unsorted PBMC were profiled instead of sorted CD4+ and CD8+ T cells. Inferences about post-ART repertoire changes were limited because no data were available on ART adherence, viral resistance or therapy changes. Compared with controls, HIV repertoires had narrower CDR3 length ranges, and the network structure pointed to an antigen-experienced repertoire that shifted only slightly toward naive after ART.

Inclusion was restricted to participants for whom at least one PBMC sample before ART initiation and at least two post-ART samples were available. All participants with HIV were treated in the United States of America. Cryopreserved samples of about 1-11 million PBMC were thawed and washed before DNA extraction. At the time of the earliest PBMC sample for each participant with HIV, ages ranged from roughly 23 to 60 years. Per participant, PBMC samples came from 1-4 timepoints prior to ART initiation and 2-8 timepoints following ART initiation, for a median of 7 samples. Serial HIV viral load, CD4+ T-cell count, ART history and demographic data were obtained for every participant. Genomic DNA was extracted from unsorted PBMC with a Qiagen kit on a QIAcube, processed in batches of 12 samples. The immunoSEQ hsTCRB v3.0 assay was used at survey level resolution to sequence the TRB variable region. A depth of about 35,000-50,000 T-cell genomes per sample was targeted for TRB sequencing. TRB libraries were pooled and sequenced on an Illumina MiSeq using a v3 150-cycle kit. The published analysis was carried out like this. Repertoire analysis ran in R within a reproducible Nextflow workflow covering QC, data transformation and analysis. Custom analyses were implemented in LymphoSeq2, an R package for AIRR-Seq data exploration. A few samples that produced fewer than 5000 total TRB sequences were removed, so 150 to 200 HIV repertoires were analyzed. Among the approximately 180 retained HIV repertoires, about 57 were collected before ART initiation and 120 to 140 after ART initiation. Each repertoire was downsampled to 5000 TRB nucleotide sequences, and summary statistics were averaged across 100 downsampling iterations. The analysis kept only TRB sequences whose CDR3 regions were at least seven amino acids long. Diversity was assessed using a clonality score derived from Shannon entropy and using the Gini coefficient. In repertoire networks, the top 5000 CDR3 amino acid sequences were linked whenever an edit distance of one separated two sequences. For TRB CDR3 amino acid sequences, GLIPH2 was used to predict antigen specificity groups and MHC restriction. To flag known CMV, EBV, HIV or tissue antigen associations, CDR3 amino acid sequences were matched against VDJdb and McPAS-TCR. Pre-ART, post-ART and control groups were compared with Wilcoxon signed-rank tests and Holm-Bonferroni correction. Sourced from immuneACCESS, this table was stored by TCRdb with only in-frame sequences that have V and J called. A share of the clones is absent; for the studies checked, an unresolved V gene accounts for under half, and the remainder has no known explanation. The V and J calls and clone size come from that table; D and trimming were worked out from the DNA. This sample lists about 35,000 clones; around 79% were detected once. Roughly 3.5% of the sample lies in the top ten.

Recombination linked TRBV5-1 to TRBJ2-2; a weak D assignment points to TRBD1 (6 bases agree). The sequence was obtained from a man over 45 with HIV. Material: unsorted PBMCs, obtained 3 years after starting antiretroviral therapy. This receptor carries the CDR3 CASSQPGAGELFF. The sequenced DNA is TGCGCCAGCAGCCAACCAGGGGCCGGGGAGCTGTTTTTT.